Listed below are T cell receptor beta chains from one sample, sequenced in a study of regulatory T cells in long-lasting Graves disease. TCRdb re-called the multiplex PCR reads with MiXCR, one entry per CDR3 protein. The sample lists about 290,000 distinct CDR3 sequences, around 23% occurring once. The sample consisted of peripheral blood mononuclear cells (PBMCs), taken when the disease was refractory, from a patient treated with antithyroid drugs. These receptors came from a female donor with Graves disease. The conserved cysteine and the conserved F or W are not part of the CDR3 here.

13	TRBV28	TRBJ2-5	ASSPGGGGRETQY
13	TRBV14	TRBJ2-7	ASSQGGWERYEQY
13	TRBV5-1	TRBJ2-1	ASSLGQVGWNEQF
15	TRBV6-1	TRBJ1-5	ASRGQLGRSGRQPQH
12	TRBV7-9	TRBJ1-4	ASSQGVGNEKLF
10	TRBV4-1	TRBJ1-2	ATGTEAYGYT
11	TRBV27	TRBJ1-2	ASSLTGKVGYT
13	TRBV11-2	TRBJ2-1	ASSLPTGENDEQF
14	TRBV4-2	TRBJ1-6	ASSQDGDSYNSPLH
11	TRBV27	TRBJ1-1	ASSDGAYAQAF